This entry concerns a single T cell receptor (beta chain). The antigen is not known. The CDR3 length is 15 residues. The germline V and J ends were trimmed by 10 bases and 0 bases, with 19 bases remaining between them. The germline CDR1 and CDR2 sequences are LNHDA and SQIVND (reference sequence). The data were obtained in a study of identical twins. Study-wide results and caveats: Excess sharing between twins was weaker in beta out-of-frame sequences. Twin-shared out-of-frame alpha sequences showed excess low generation probability. Fewer insertions marked abundant cord blood beta clonotypes; young adult naive trended weakly, memory not at all.

Unique molecular identifiers were present on cDNA, and template switching added a universal primer site. MiXCR, run by TCRdb on the 5' RACE reads, gives a single entry per CDR3 protein. This sample has approximately 470,000 distinct CDR3 sequences; 13% to 15% occur once, and the top ten carry roughly 0.5%. A further study also used this sample, focusing on yellow fever vaccine responses in identical twins.

The origin of this receptor is a woman aged 18-30 years in good health. The specimen sequenced was CD4+ T cells sorted from blood. The gene calls are TRBV19 and TRBJ2-7, with TRBD1 as a possible D gene (5 bases). The CDR3 protein is CATSKPGQASYEQYF. Here the CDR3 DNA reads TGTGCCACGAGTAAGCCAGGACAAGCCTCCTACGAGCAGTACTTC. The full variable domain, completed using reference TRBV19 and TRBJ2-7, is DGGITQSPKYLFRKEGQNVTLSCEQNLNHDAMYWYRQDPGQGLRLIYYSQIVNDFQKGDIAEGYSVSREKKESFPLTVTSAQKNPTAFYLCATSKPGQASYEQYFGPGTRLTVT.